This T cell receptor beta chain was sequenced during a study of T cells in Graves' hyperthyroidism and ophthalmopathy (dated by TCRdb to the late 2010s). Describing the broader study: Peripheral blood samples were taken at initial diagnosis, before any treatment was given. According to the paper, TCR Vbeta CDR3 sequencing was carried out on more than 120 peripheral blood samples, which came from more than 40 ophthalmopathy, roughly 75 hyperthyroidism and roughly 17 progressor patients. Thyroid tissue and blood T-cell repertoires from about six Graves' hyperthyroidism patients were also compared in the study. To identify TCR V-J signatures that set the groups apart, the researchers used a discovery cohort of about a hundred patients, made up of about 44 with Graves' ophthalmopathy and around 58 with stable Graves' hyperthyroidism. Following sampling, methimazole starting at 30 mg daily was given to hyperthyroidism patients, and high-dose intravenous methylprednisolone was given to ophthalmopathy patients. The 100 discovery patients were randomly split 7:3 into training and test sets. An independent validation cohort of 18 to 20 hyperthyroidism patients and roughly 16 patients who later progressed to ophthalmopathy tested prospective prediction of ophthalmopathy. Findings and caveats that apply to the study as a whole: Sample size was not statistically predetermined, and blinding of investigators to group allocation was not performed. A model built on a 13 V-J signature distinguished ophthalmopathy from stable hyperthyroidism, reaching 87.88% sensitivity and 81.08% specificity in cross-validation and 80%/75% in testing. Most expanded thyroid clonotypes (frequency above 0.001) were also detected in blood, suggesting blood repertoires may reflect thyroid immune responses. In validation, the model predicted progression to ophthalmopathy a median of about 5.9 months before onset, with roughly 70% sensitivity and roughly 79% specificity.

A patient counted as having stable Graves' hyperthyroidism if no progression to ophthalmopathy occurred over 18 months of follow-up. Hyperthyroidism patients were newly diagnosed, had a disease duration of under 2 months, and were aged 18 to 65 years. Any patient with an uncontrolled infection, another autoimmune disease, pregnancy or lactation was excluded. Diagnoses were established on the basis of clinical symptoms, serum thyroxine and TRAb, thyroid ultrasound, and orbital computed tomography. PBMCs were separated from roughly 9.6 ml of fresh peripheral blood using Ficoll-Paque density gradient centrifugation. Total RNA was extracted using Trizol reagent, and RNA quality was assessed on an Agilent 2100 Bioanalyzer. TCR beta CDR3 regions were amplified from RNA transcripts. A first-round RT-PCR of the TCR CDR3 used the HTBI primer set with the Qiagen OneStep RT-PCR kit. Libraries were constructed in a second round of multiplex PCR, after which size selection and purification were carried out. Libraries were sequenced paired-end with 100 bp reads on an Illumina HiSeq2000. Turning to the authors' computational methods: SOAPnuke was used to process the raw data, removing reads that contained adapters or uncalled bases, had a mean Phred below 15, or lacked an exact match to the constant primer or identifier. COPE v1.2.5 was used to merge high-quality paired reads, and clonotypes were defined as unique nucleotide sequences. Clonotypes were aligned to IMGT TRBV, TRBD and TRBJ reference segments using MiTCR v1.1. Analysis was restricted to V-J combinations with a frequency above 0.0001, which covered about 99% of repertoires. The TCS score was defined as the ratio of F50 (clonal expansion) to E x V (chaos), calculated using BLOSUM62-based TCRdist between CDR3 peptides within each V-J. Welch's t-statistics and random forest reduced 514 V-J features to about 13, which were used in a naive Bayes classifier (R e1071). TCRdb reprocessed the public reads (quality trimming at Q25 with fastp, clone calling with MiXCR) and kept in-frame beta chains. CDR3 protein sequences are deduplicated, and each keeps its most common genes and DNA. The V and J calls here are based on TCRdb, not the publication. The sample table lists hundreds of thousands of distinct CDR3 sequences, approximately 14% of them with a count of one. 13% to 15% of the sample is in the top ten clones.

Ten or more counts support this clonotype. Its binding antigen is unknown. It has no much larger one-base neighbor in the sample; base qualities were not kept. Germline trimming amounts to 6 bases on V and 6 bases on J, with 14 as the count of junction bases outside the gene matches. As encoded in the germline V gene, CDR1 is SNHLY while CDR2 is FYNNEI. The CDR3 contains 16 residues, cysteine and phenylalanine counted. Kept here is only the CDR3 DNA, which spans 48 bases and is read in frame from base 1. Material for sequencing was blood. This receptor was obtained from a woman aged 18 to 35 with Graves' hyperthyroidism. This chain is built from TRBV2 and TRBJ2-1; 7 nucleotides in the junction match TRBD2. The sequenced DNA is TGTGCCAGCAGGGATTTGAGCGGGATCAATCCCAATGAGCAGTTCTTC. This gives the protein CASRDLSGINPNEQFF.